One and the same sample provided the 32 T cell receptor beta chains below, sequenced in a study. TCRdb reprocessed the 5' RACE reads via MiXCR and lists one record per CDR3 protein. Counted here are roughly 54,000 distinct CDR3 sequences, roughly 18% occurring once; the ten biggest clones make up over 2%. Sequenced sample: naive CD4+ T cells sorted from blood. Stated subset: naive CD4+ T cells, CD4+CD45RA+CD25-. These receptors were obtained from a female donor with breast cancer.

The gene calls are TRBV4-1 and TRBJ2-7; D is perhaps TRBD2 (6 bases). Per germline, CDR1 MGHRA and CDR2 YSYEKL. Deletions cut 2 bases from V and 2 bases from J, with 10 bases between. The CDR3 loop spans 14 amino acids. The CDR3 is CASSQLGEAYEQYF. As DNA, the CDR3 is TGCGCCAGCAGCCAATTAGGGGAGGCCTACGAGCAGTACTTC.

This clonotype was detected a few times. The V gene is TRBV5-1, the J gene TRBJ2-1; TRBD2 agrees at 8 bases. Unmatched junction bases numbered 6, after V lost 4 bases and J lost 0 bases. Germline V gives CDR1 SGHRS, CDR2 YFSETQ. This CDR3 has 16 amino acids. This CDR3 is CASSLDGTSSYNEQFF. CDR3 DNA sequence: TGCGCCAGCAGCCTTGACGGGACTAGCTCCTACAATGAGCAGTTCTTC.

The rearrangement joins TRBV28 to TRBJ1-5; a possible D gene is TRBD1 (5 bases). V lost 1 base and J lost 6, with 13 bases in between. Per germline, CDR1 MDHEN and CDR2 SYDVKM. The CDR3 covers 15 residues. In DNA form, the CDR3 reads TGTGCCAGCAGTTTATCGCCAGGGAAGATTCAGCCCCAGCATTTT. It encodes CASSLSPGKIQPQHF.

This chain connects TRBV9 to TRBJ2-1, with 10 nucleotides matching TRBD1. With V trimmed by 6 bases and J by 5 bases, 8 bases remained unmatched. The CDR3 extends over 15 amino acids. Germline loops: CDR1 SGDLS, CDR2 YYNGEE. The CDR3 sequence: CASTYRDRGNNEQFF. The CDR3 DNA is TGTGCCAGCACTTACCGGGACAGGGGCAACAATGAGCAGTTCTTC.

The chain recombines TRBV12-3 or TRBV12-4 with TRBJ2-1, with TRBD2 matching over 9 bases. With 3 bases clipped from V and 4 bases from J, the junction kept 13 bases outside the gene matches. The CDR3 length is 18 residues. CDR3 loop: CASSFGGRALLMYNEQFF. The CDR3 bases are TGTGCCAGCAGTTTTGGCGGGAGGGCCCTCCTTATGTACAATGAGCAGTTCTTC.

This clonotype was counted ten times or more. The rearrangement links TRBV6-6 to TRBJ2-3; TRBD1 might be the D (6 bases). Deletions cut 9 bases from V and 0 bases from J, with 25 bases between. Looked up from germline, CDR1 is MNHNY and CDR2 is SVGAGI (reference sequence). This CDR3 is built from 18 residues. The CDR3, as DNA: TGTGCCAGTGCATACGGGACACAGAGATTTGCTAGCACAGATACGCAGTATTTT. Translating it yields CASAYGTQRFASTDTQYF.

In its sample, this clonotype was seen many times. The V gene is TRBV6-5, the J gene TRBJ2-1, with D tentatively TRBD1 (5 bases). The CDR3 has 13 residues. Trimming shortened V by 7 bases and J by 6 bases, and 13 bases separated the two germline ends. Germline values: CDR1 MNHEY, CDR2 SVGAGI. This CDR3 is CASTPRVSNEQFF. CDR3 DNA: TGTGCCAGCACCCCCAGGGTCTCCAATGAGCAGTTCTTC.

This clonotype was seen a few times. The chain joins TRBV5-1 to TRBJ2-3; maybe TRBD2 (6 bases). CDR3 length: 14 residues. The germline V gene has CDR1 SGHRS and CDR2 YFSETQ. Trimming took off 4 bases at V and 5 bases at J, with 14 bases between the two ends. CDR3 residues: CASSPASEIDTQYF. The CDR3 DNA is TGCGCCAGCAGCCCCGCTAGCGAAATAGATACGCAGTATTTT. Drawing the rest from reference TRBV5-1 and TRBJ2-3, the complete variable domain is KAGVTQTPRYLIKTRGQQVTLSCSPISGHRSVSWYQQTPGQGLQFLFEYFSETQRNKGNFPGRFSGRQFSNSRSEMNVSTLELGDSALYLCASSPASEIDTQYFGPGTRLTVL.

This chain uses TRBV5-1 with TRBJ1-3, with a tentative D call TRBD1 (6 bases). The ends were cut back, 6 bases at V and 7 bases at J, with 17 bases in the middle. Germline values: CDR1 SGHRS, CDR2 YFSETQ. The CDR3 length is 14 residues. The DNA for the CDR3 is TGCGCCAGCAAACAAACCGGGACAATTAACACCATATATTTT. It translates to CASKQTGTINTIYF. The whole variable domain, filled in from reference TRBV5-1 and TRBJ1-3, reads KAGVTQTPRYLIKTRGQQVTLSCSPISGHRSVSWYQQTPGQGLQFLFEYFSETQRNKGNFPGRFSGRQFSNSRSEMNVSTLELGDSALYLCASKQTGTINTIYFGEGSWLTVV.

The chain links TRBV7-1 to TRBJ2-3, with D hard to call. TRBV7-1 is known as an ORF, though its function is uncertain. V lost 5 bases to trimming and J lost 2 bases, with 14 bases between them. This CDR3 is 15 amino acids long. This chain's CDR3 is CASSTASGVTDTQYF. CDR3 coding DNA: TGTGCCAGCAGCACTGCTTCCGGAGTCACAGATACGCAGTATTTT.

The CDR3 sequence is CSATSLAGVSDTQYF. CDR3 DNA: TGCAGTGCTACCTCTTTAGCGGGAGTTTCCGATACGCAGTATTTT. This chain joins TRBV20-1 and TRBJ2-3; 9 positions match TRBD2. The CDR3 is 15 residues long. Germline V gene lookup returns CDR1 DFQATT and CDR2 SNEGSKA (reference sequence). V lost 4 bases and J lost 6; bases outside the gene matches: 11.

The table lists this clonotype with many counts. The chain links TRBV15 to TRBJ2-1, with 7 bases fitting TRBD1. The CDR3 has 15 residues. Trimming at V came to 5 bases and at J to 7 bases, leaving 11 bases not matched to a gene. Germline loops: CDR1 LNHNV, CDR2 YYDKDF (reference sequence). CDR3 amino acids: CATSLGQRYYNEQFF. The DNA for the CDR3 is TGTGCCACCAGCTTGGGACAGCGTTACTATAATGAGCAGTTCTTC.

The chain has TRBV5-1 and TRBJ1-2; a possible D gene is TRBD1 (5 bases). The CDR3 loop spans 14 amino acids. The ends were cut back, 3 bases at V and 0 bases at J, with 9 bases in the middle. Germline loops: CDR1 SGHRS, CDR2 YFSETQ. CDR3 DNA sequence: TGCGCCAGCAGCTCGGAGGGGCCTAACTATGGCTACACCTTC. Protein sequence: CASSSEGPNYGYTF.

CDR3 bases: TGCAGCGTTGGGTACGGGACCTACAATGAGCAGTTCTTC. Translated, it gives CSVGYGTYNEQFF. This chain links TRBV29-1 with TRBJ2-1, with a tentative D call TRBD2 (5 bases). Germline CDR1 reads SQVTM; CDR2 reads ANQGSEA. V lost 4 bases and J 2 bases, leaving 9 bases between the germline ends. This CDR3 comprises 13 residues.

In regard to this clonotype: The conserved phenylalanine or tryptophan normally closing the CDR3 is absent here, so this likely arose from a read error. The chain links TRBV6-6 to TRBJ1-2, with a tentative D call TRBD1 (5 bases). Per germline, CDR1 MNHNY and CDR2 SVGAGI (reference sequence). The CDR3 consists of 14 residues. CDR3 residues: CASRDQGFNHGYTS. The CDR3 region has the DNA TGTGCCAGCAGGGATCAGGGTTTTAACCATGGCTACACCTCC.

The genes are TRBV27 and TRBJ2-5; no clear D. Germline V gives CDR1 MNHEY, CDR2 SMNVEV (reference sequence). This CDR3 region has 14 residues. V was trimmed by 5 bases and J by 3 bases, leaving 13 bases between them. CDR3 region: CASSPLGIEETQYF. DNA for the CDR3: TGTGCCAGCAGTCCCCTAGGGATAGAAGAGACCCAGTACTTC.

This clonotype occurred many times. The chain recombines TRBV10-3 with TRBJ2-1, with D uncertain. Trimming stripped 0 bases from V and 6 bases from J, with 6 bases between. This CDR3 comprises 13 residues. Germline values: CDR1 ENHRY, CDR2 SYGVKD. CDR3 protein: CAISESKSNEQFF. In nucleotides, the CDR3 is TGTGCCATCAGTGAGTCGAAGAGCAATGAGCAGTTCTTC.

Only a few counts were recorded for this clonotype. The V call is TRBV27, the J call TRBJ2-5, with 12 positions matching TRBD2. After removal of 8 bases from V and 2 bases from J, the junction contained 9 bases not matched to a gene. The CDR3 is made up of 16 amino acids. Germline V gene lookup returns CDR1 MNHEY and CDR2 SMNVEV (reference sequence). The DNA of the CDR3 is TGTGCCAGCGGAATTTCGACTAGCGGGAGACAAGAGACCCAGTACTTC. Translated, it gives CASGISTSGRQETQYF.

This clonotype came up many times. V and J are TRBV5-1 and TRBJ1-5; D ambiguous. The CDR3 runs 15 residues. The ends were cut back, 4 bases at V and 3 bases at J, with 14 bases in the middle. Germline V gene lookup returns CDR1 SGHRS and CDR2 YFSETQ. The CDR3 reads CASSPGENLNQPQHF. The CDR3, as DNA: TGCGCCAGCAGCCCCGGTGAAAACCTCAATCAGCCCCAGCATTTT.

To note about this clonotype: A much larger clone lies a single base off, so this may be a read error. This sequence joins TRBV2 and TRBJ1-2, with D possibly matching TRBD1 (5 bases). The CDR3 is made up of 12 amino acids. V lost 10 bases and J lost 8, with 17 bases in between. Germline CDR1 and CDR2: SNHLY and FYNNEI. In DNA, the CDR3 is TGTGCCACCTCCCAAAAGAGGGACGGCTACACCTTC. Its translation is CATSQKRDGYTF.

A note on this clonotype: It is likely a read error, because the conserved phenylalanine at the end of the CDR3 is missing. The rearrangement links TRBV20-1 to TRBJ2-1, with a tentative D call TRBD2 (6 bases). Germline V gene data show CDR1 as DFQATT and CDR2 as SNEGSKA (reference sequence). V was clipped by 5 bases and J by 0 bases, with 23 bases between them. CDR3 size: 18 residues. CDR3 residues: CSAEPPTAGRISYNEQFL. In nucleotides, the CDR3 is TGCAGTGCTGAACCACCTACGGCGGGACGGATCTCCTACAATGAGCAGTTCCTC.

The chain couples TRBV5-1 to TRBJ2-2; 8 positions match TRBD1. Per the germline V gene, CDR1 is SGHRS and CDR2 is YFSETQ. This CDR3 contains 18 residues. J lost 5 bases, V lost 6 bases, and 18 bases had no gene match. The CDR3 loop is CASNRVPPGTGSTGELFF. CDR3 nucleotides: TGCGCCAGCAACCGGGTTCCGCCGGGGACAGGCTCTACCGGGGAGCTGTTTTTT.

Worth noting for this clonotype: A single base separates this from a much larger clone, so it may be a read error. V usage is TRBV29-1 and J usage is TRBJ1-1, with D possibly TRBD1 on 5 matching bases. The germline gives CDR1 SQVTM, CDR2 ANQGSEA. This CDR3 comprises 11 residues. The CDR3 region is CGCGQNTEAFF. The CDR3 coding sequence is TGCGGCTGTGGACAGAACACTGAAGCTTTCTTT.

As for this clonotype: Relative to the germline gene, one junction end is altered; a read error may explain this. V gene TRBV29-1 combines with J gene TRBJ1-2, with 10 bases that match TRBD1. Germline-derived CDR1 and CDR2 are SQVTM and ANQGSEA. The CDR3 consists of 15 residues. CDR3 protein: CSVEGGTGALYGYTF. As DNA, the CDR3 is TGCAGCGTCGAAGGGGGGACAGGGGCACTCTATGGCTACACCTTC. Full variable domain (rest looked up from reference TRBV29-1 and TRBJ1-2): SAVISQKPSRDICQRGTSLTIQCQVDSQVTMMFWYRQQPGQSLTLIATANQGSEATYESGFVIDKFPISRPNLTFSTLTVSNMSPEDSSIYLCSVEGGTGALYGYTFGSGTRLTVV.

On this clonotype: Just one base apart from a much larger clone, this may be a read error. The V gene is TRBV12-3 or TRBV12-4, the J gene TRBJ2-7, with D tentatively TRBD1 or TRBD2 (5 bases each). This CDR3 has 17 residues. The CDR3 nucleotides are TGTGCCTGCAGGGCTACCGGGACCCCTGGTCGATCCTACGAGCAGTACTTC. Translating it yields CACRATGTPGRSYEQYF.

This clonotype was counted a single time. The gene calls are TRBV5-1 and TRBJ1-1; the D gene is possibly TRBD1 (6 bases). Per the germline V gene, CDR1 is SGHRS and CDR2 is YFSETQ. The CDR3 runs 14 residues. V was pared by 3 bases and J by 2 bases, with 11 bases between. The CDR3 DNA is TGCGCCAGCAGCTGGGAGGGACACAACACTGAAGCTTTCTTT. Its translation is CASSWEGHNTEAFF.

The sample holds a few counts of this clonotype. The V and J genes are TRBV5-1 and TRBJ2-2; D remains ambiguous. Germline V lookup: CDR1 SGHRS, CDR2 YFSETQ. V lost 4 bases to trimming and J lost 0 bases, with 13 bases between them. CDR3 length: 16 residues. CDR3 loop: CASSPRMSPNTGELFF. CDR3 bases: TGCGCCAGCAGCCCTCGTATGAGCCCGAACACCGGGGAGCTGTTTTTT.

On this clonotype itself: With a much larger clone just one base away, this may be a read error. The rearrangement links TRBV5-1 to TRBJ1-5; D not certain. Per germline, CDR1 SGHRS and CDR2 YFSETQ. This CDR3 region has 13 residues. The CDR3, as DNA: TGCGCCAGCAGCGAGGTAGGAGGGCAGCCCCAGCAGTTT. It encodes CASSEVGGQPQQF.

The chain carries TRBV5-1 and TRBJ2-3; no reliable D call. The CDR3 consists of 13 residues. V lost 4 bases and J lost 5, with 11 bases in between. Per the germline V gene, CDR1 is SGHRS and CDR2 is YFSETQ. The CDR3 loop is CASSPIPRDTQYF. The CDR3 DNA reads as TGCGCCAGCAGCCCAATTCCGCGAGATACGCAGTATTTT.

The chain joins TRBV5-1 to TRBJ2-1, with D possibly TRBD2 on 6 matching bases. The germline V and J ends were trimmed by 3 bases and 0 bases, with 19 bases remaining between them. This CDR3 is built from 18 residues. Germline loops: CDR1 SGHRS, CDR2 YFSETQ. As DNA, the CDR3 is TGCGCCAGCAGCTCGGGGACTGGCGGACTGAGCTCCTACAATGAGCAGTTCTTC. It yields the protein CASSSGTGGLSSYNEQFF.

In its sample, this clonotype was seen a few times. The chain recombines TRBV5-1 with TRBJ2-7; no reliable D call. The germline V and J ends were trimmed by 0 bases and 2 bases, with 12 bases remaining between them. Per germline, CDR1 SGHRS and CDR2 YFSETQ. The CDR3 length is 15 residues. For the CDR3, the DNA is TGCGCCAGCAGCTTGGGAGGTACCGAGACCTACGAGCAGTACTTC. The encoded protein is CASSLGGTETYEQYF.

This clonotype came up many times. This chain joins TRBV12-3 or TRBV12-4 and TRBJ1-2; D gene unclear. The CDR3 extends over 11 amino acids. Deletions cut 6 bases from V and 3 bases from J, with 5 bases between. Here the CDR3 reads CASRGYYGYTF. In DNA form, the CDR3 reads TGTGCCAGCAGGGGATACTATGGCTACACCTTC.